These 11 T cell receptor beta chains were all obtained from the same sample, sequenced in a study of graft-versus-host responses after intestinal transplantation (TCRdb year 2021). The sample's time point label, in plain terms: cells obtained before transplantation from donor or recipient. For these TCRs, the target antigens are not known. Library creation used the immunoSEQ multiplex PCR assay. Imported from immuneACCESS, the table was reduced by TCRdb to in-frame sequences with V and J called. These copies leave out some clones; in studies compared against another copy, an unresolved V gene accounts for under half, and the cause of the remainder is not known. The sample has about 96,000 clones on record, roughly 90% of them singletons. The ten largest clones add up to 0.3% to 0.35% of the sample. The specimen comprised unstimulated CD4+ T cells sorted from spleen or lymph node cells, sampled before intestinal transplant. The receptors here all came from a human donor who received an intestinal transplant.

The chain couples TRBV7-6 to TRBJ2-5, with D perhaps TRBD2 (7 bases). CDR3 length: 13 amino acids. V lost 2 bases and J lost 5, with 9 bases in between. CDR1 is SGHVS and CDR2 is FNYEAQ in the germline V gene. This chain's CDR3 is CASSLRGGETQYF. The CDR3 region has the DNA TGTGCCAGCAGCTTACGCGGGGGCGAGACCCAGTACTTC.

The chain recombines TRBV5-5 with TRBJ2-5; tentatively, D is TRBD1 (6 bases). Trimming pared 0 bases from V and 3 bases from J, leaving 15 bases between. This CDR3 is built from 16 residues. CDR1 is SGHKS, CDR2 YYEKEE, per germline (reference sequence). The CDR3 loop is CASSLGGQASKETQYF. CDR3 nucleotide sequence: TGTGCCAGCAGCTTGGGGGGGCAGGCCAGCAAAGAGACCCAGTACTTC.

The J gene is TRBJ2-5, the V gene TRBV5-1; no clear D gene. CDR1 and CDR2 (germline): SGHRS, YFSETQ. V lost 0 bases, J lost 2 bases, and 2 bases lay in between. The CDR3 runs to 12 residues. CDR3 DNA: TGCGCCAGCAGCTTGGAGCAAGAGACCCAGTACTTC. This translates into CASSLEQETQYF.

V usage is TRBV30 and J usage is TRBJ2-1, with D unclear. CDR1 GTSNPN and CDR2 SVGIG come from the germline V gene (reference sequence). The CDR3 spans 10 residues. Trimming removed 5 bases at V and 9 bases at J, with 8 bases between. For the CDR3, the DNA is TGTGCCTGGGACGTGGGTGAGCAGTTCTTC. Its translation: CAWDVGEQFF.

V is TRBV19 and J is TRBJ1-5; 8 bases are a match to TRBD1. Germline trimming cut 7 bases from V and 0 bases from J; bases unmatched to any gene: 17. CDR1 LNHDA and CDR2 SQIVND come from the germline V gene (reference sequence). The CDR3 consists of 19 residues. CDR3 in amino acids: CASNNLGTGNLHSNQPQHF. CDR3 bases: TGTGCCAGTAACAACCTCGGGACAGGAAACCTTCATAGCAATCAGCCCCAGCATTTT.

For the CDR3, the DNA is TGTGCCAGCAGCTCCCAATCAGCGGGGGCCAAAAACATTCAGTACTTC. Translated, it gives CASSSQSAGAKNIQYF. The chain uses TRBV28 and TRBJ2-4; the match to TRBD2 covers 7 bases. The V gene end was trimmed by 6 bases and the J gene end by 1 base; junction bases not matched to a gene: 9. The CDR3 extends over 16 amino acids. Germline lookup yields CDR1 MDHEN and CDR2 SYDVKM. The full variable domain, rest sourced from reference TRBV28 and TRBJ2-4, is DVKVTQSSRYLVKRTGEKVFLECVQDMDHENMFWYRQDPGLGLRLIYFSYDVKMKEKGDIPEGYSVSREKKERFSLILESASTNQTSMYLCASSSQSAGAKNIQYFGAGTRLSVL.

The chain links TRBV19 to TRBJ1-5; 9 bases are a match to TRBD1. The J segment lost 7 bases and the V segment lost 8 bases, leaving 6 bases of the junction unmatched. Germline-derived CDR1 and CDR2 are LNHDA and SQIVND (reference sequence). The CDR3 consists of 13 residues. DNA of the CDR3: TGTGCCAGTGGGGACAGGGTGGAGCAGCCCCAGCATTTT. It translates to CASGDRVEQPQHF.

The rearrangement links TRBV21-1 to TRBJ1-1. TRBV21-1 is designated a pseudogene. This CDR3 comprises 11 residues. Written as DNA, the CDR3 is TGTGCCAGCAGCGGAGGGTCGACAGCTTTCTTT. Amino acid sequence: CASSGGSTAFF.

The rearrangement uses TRBV19 and TRBJ2-2; no firm D call. The CDR3 is made up of 12 amino acids. Per the germline V gene, CDR1 is LNHDA and CDR2 is SQIVND (reference sequence). V was shortened by 7 bases and J by 7 bases, with 10 bases between the two germline ends. This chain's CDR3 is CASTAVIGELFF. The CDR3 DNA reads TGTGCCAGTACCGCAGTCATCGGGGAGCTGTTTTTT.

The genes are TRBV6-1 and TRBJ1-1; 10 bases fit TRBD1. This CDR3 is 15 amino acids long. The V and J ends lost 9 bases and 1 base, in that order; junction bases with no gene match: 8. CDR1 MNHNS and CDR2 SASEGT come from the germline V gene. This CDR3 reads CASVVRQGANTEAFF. DNA for the CDR3: TGTGCCAGTGTCGTCAGACAGGGGGCGAACACTGAAGCTTTCTTT.

This clone was picked up a small number of times. The chain links TRBV6-5 to TRBJ1-3, with D possibly being TRBD1 (5 bases). The ends were cut back, 2 bases at V and 2 bases at J, with 10 bases in the middle. CDR3 length: 15 residues. Germline V gene lookup returns CDR1 MNHEY and CDR2 SVGAGI. The CDR3 region is CASSYIQGTGNTIYF. The CDR3 bases are TGTGCCAGCAGTTACATCCAGGGAACTGGAAACACCATATATTTT.